The sequence of this TCR beta chain was determined in a study of blood T cell repertoires in COVID-19. At the level of the study: Specimens from acute and convalescent COVID-19 originated in the United States, Italy and Spain.

The length of the CDR3 is 13 residues. V was clipped by 7 bases and J by 5 bases, with 14 bases between them. Germline-derived CDR1 and CDR2 are MNHEY and SVGAGI. This clone was counted ten times or more. Original analysis: Estimation of nucleated cell counts relied on the amplification of reference gene primers. TCRdb's table, derived via immunoSEQ multiplex PCR, lists solely in-frame clones and lacks some. V and J calls and clone size come straight from that table; D and trimming were deduced from the DNA. The table records roughly 220,000 clones, under 90% of them present only once. The chain couples TRBV6-5 to TRBJ2-5; D call uncertain. The receptor was isolated from a woman in her sixties who had recovered from COVID-19. Sequenced input: peripheral blood. Written as DNA, the CDR3 is TGTGCCAGCACCTACTCGACTTCGGAGACCCAGTACTTC. This sequence encodes CASTYSTSETQYF.